This TCR beta chain came from a study of blood T cell repertoires in COVID-19. Overall study context: The analysed material was cDNA or gDNA that came from T cells, B-cell-depleted T cells, or PBMCs.

The J segment lost 4 bases and the V segment lost 0 bases, leaving 6 bases of the junction unmatched. Germline CDR1 and CDR2: LNHNV and YYDKDF (reference sequence). There are 17 residues in the CDR3. The protocol was immunoSEQ multiplex PCR, while the TCRdb copy is restricted to in-frame clones and leaves out a portion. The sample includes about 73,000 clones, about 79% of them seen just once. The chain employs TRBV15 and TRBJ2-7; 13 bases line up with TRBD2. This clonotype was sampled from a woman aged 55-69 years with acute or convalescent COVID-19. The sequencing input was peripheral blood. The CDR3 region is CATSRDPGTSGNYEQYF. DNA of the CDR3: TGTGCCACCAGCAGAGATCCAGGGACTAGCGGGAATTACGAGCAGTACTTC.